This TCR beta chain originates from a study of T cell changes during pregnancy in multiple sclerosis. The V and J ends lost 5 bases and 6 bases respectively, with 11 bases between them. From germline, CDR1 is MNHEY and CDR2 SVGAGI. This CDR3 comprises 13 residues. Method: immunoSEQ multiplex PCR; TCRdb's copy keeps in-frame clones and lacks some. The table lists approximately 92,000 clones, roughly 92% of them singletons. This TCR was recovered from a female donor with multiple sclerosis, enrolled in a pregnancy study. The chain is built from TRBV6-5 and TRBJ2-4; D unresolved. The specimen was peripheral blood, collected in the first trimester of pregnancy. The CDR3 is CASSPRLGNIQYF. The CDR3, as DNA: TGTGCCAGCAGTCCACGACTGGGAAACATTCAGTACTTC.